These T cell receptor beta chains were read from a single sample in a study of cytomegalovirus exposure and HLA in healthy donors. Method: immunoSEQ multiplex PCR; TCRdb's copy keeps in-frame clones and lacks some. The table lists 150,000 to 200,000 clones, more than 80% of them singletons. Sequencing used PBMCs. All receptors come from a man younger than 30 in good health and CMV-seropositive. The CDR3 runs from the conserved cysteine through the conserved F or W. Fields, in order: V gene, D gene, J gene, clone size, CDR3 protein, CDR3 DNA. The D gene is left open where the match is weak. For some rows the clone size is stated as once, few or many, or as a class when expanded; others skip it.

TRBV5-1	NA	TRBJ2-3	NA	CASSLGGADTQYF	TGCGCCAGCAGCTTGGGAGGAGCCGATACGCAGTATTTT
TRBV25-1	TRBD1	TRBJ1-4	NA	CASSPYRGRDEKLFF	TGTGCCAGCAGTCCATACAGGGGGCGGGATGAAAAACTGTTTTTT
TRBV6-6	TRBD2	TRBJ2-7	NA	CASSSQREPPYEQYF	TGTGCCAGCAGTTCCCAGCGGGAACCCCCCTACGAGCAGTACTTC
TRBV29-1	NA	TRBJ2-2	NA	CSVRQPNTGELFF	TGCAGCGTCCGACAGCCGAACACCGGGGAGCTGTTTTTT
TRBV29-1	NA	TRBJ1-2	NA	CSVDSGFYGYTF	TGCAGCGTTGATTCAGGGTTCTATGGCTACACCTTC
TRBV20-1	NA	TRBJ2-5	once	CSGSLTGVLYF	TGCAGTGGCTCCCTTACGGGAGTCCTCTACTTC
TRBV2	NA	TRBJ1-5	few	CASSEGVPGNQPQHF	TGTGCCAGCAGTGAGGGAGTTCCGGGGAATCAGCCCCAGCATTTT
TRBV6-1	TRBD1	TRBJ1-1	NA	CASSLTGIAEAFF	TGTGCCAGCAGCCTGACAGGGATCGCTGAAGCTTTCTTT
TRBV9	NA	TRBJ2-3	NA	CASSVVSSDMPYF	TGTGCCAGCAGCGTAGTTTCCTCCGACATGCCCTATTTT
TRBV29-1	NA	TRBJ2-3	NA	CSVALDTQYF	TGCAGCGTTGCGTTAGATACGCAGTATTTT
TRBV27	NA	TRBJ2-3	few	CASSLTVTDTQYF	TGTGCCAGCAGTTTGACAGTGACAGATACGCAGTATTTT
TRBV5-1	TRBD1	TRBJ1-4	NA	CASSLGQGGNEKLFF	TGCGCCAGCAGCTTGGGACAGGGGGGGAATGAAAAACTGTTTTTT
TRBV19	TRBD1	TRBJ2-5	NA	CASSVTGGDETQYF	TGTGCCAGTAGTGTTACAGGGGGCGACGAGACCCAGTACTTC
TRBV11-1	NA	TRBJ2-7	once	CASSPFSGTYEQYF	TGTGCCAGCAGCCCATTTTCCGGTACCTACGAGCAGTACTTC
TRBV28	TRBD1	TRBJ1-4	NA	CASSSGTGRWQNEKLFF	TGTGCCAGCAGCTCCGGGACAGGGCGGTGGCAGAATGAAAAACTGTTTTTT
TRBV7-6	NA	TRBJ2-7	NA	CASSLDVVTSAYEQYF	TGTGCCAGCAGCTTAGACGTGGTTACGTCAGCCTACGAGCAGTACTTC
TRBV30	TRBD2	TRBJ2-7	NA	CAWRGGQDTYEQYF	TGTGCCTGGCGGGGGGGCCAGGACACCTACGAGCAGTACTTC
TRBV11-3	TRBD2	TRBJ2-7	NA	CASSRGTSGKSVQYF	TGTGCCAGCAGCCGAGGGACTAGCGGGAAATCGGTGCAGTACTTC
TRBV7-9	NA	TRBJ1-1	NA	CASSLAAGGVAVAEAFF	TGTGCCAGCAGCTTAGCCGCCGGAGGGGTGGCTGTGGCTGAAGCTTTCTTT
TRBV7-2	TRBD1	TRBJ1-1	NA	CASSSLANDRGSLF	TGTGCCAGCAGCTCCCTGGCCAACGACAGGGGATCTCTCTTT
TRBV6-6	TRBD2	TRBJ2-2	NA	CASKREGANGELFF	TGTGCCAGCAAGCGGGAGGGGGCGAACGGGGAGCTGTTTTTT